The 10 T cell receptor beta chains presented below share a single source sample, sequenced in a study of blood T cells in healthy people across ages. Primed by a sample-barcoded 5' primer and a J-beta primer mix, a second PCR proceeded for 7 to 11 cycles. TCRdb recomputed calls from the 5' RACE reads with MiXCR, one row per CDR3 protein. The table lists 1.5 million to 1.9 million distinct CDR3 sequences, 35% to 45% of them singletons, with under 5% in the top ten. The source material was blood. These receptor sequences come from a woman between 18 and 29 years old in good health.

The chain employs TRBV29-1 and TRBJ1-1; the D gene is possibly TRBD1 (5 bases). The CDR3 consists of 11 residues. The V and J ends lost 7 bases and 3 bases respectively, with 9 bases between them. The germline V gene has CDR1 SQVTM and CDR2 ANQGSEA. The CDR3 DNA is TGCAGCGGCGGGGACTACACTGAAGCTTTCTTT. It translates to CSGGDYTEAFF.

The chain links TRBV25-1 to TRBJ2-4; TRBD1 is a possible D gene (7 bases). The tail of the sequence fits TRBJ2-7 better, so the J call may be wrong. The CDR3 totals 17 residues. Germline V gene data show CDR1 as MGHDK and CDR2 as SYGVNS. CDR3 nucleotides: TGTGCCAGCAGTGAATACTTCAGGGGGGACAAACCCTACGAGCAGTACTTC. Its protein is CASSEYFRGDKPYEQYF.

This clonotype appeared many times. The rearrangement joins TRBV4-3 to TRBJ2-1; D possibly uses TRBD1 or TRBD2 (6 bases each). The germline V gene encodes CDR1 LGHNA and CDR2 YSLEER. The length of the CDR3 is 15 residues. Trimming took 0 bases from V and 5 from J, leaving 11 bases between them. The CDR3 DNA reads TGCGCCAGCAGCCAAGATCGGGGGCATAACAATGAGCAGTTCTTC. Its protein is CASSQDRGHNNEQFF.

This clonotype was observed a few times. The chain couples TRBV7-2 to TRBJ1-4; possible D gene TRBD1, 6 bases. Per the germline V gene, CDR1 is SGHTA and CDR2 is FQGNSA. The germline V and J ends were trimmed by 5 bases and 12 bases, with 10 bases remaining between them. The CDR3 is 11 amino acids. DNA of the CDR3: TGTGCCAGCAGCACCTCAGGGGAACTGTTTTTT. It encodes CASSTSGELFF.

For this clonotype: The germline gene is not matched at one end of the junction; a read error may be the cause. The chain employs TRBV7-2 and TRBJ2-3, with D possibly TRBD2 on 6 matching bases. CDR3 length: 14 residues. Germline CDR1 is SGHTA and CDR2 is FQGNSA. CDR3 amino acids: CSSSLATGVDTQYF. DNA of the CDR3: TGTTCCAGCAGCTTAGCGACGGGGGTAGATACGCAGTATTTT.

Only a few counts were recorded for this clonotype. The chain employs TRBV20-1 and TRBJ2-3; the match to TRBD2 covers 13 bases. This CDR3 is built from 14 residues. Germline loops: CDR1 DFQATT, CDR2 SNEGSKA (reference sequence). V shed 6 bases and J 7 bases; nucleotides not matched to a gene: 7. The CDR3 sequence: CSAATSGRGNTQYF. As DNA, the CDR3 is TGCAGTGCAGCTACTAGCGGGAGGGGGAATACGCAGTATTTT.

Here the CDR3 DNA reads TGTGCCAGCAGCCAATCGGGGCTCTCCGGCGAGCAGTACTTC. Translating gives CASSQSGLSGEQYF. This rearrangement joins TRBV3-1 to TRBJ2-1; D might be TRBD1 or TRBD2, each matching 5 bases. The tail of the sequence fits TRBJ2-7 better, so the J call may be wrong. In germline, CDR1 is LGHDT, CDR2 YNNKEL (reference sequence). The CDR3 totals 14 residues.

This sequence joins TRBV19 and TRBJ1-1; perhaps TRBD1 as D (6 bases). With 7 bases removed from V and 5 bases from J, the gap between germline ends came to 14 bases. This CDR3 is 13 amino acids long. Germline V gene sequence: CDR1 LNHDA, CDR2 SQIVND (reference sequence). CDR3 region: CASIAGATTEAFF. The CDR3 nucleotides read TGTGCCAGTATAGCAGGGGCAACAACTGAAGCTTTCTTT. Full variable domain (missing parts from reference TRBV19 and TRBJ1-1): DGGITQSPKYLFRKEGQNVTLSCEQNLNHDAMYWYRQDPGQGLRLIYYSQIVNDFQKGDIAEGYSVSREKKESFPLTVTSAQKNPTAFYLCASIAGATTEAFFGQGTRLTVV.

J is TRBJ1-2 and V is TRBV3-1; TRBD1 matches 7 bases. V shed 2 bases and J 6 bases; nucleotides not matched to a gene: 12. The CDR3 contains 16 residues. Germline V gene sequence: CDR1 LGHDT, CDR2 YNNKEL (reference sequence). The CDR3 DNA reads as TGTGCCAGCAGCCAATCCTACGACAGGGTAGGAGATGGCTACACCTTC. Encoded protein: CASSQSYDRVGDGYTF.

This clonotype was seen many times. At one boundary the junction diverges from the germline segment, which might be a read error. The chain uses TRBV20-1 and TRBJ2-1; TRBD2 agrees at 11 bases. Germline V gives CDR1 DFQATT, CDR2 SNEGSKA (reference sequence). The CDR3 length is 15 residues. DNA of the CDR3: TGCAGTGCGCCCGCGGTAGCGGGGGGGTACAGTGAGCAGTTCTTC. Protein product: CSAPAVAGGYSEQFF.